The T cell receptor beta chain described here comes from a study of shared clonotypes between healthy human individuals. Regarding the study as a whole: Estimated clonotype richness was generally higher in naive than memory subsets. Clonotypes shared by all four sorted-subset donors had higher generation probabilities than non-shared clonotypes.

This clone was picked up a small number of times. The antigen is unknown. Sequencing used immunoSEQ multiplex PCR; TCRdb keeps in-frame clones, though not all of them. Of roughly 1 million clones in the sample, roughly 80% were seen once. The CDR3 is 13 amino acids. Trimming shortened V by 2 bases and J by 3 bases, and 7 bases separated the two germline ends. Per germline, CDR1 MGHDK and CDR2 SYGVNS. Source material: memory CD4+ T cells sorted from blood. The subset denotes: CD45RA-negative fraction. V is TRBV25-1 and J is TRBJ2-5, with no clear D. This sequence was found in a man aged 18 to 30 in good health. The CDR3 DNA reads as TGTGCCAGCAGTGAAGGAAGGAAAGAGACCCAGTACTTC. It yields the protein CASSEGRKETQYF. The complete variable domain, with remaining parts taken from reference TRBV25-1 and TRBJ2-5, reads EADIYQTPRYLVIGTGKKITLECSQTMGHDKMYWYQQDPGMELHLIHYSYGVNSTEKGDLSSESTVSRIRTEHFPLTLESARPSHTSQYLCASSEGRKETQYFGPGTRLLVL.